Below are 5 T cell receptor beta chains sequenced from a single sample in a study of Ad26.COV2.S vaccination and SARS-CoV-2 variants. As to treatment: roughly 18 received Ad26.COV2.S at low or high dose, single or two shots; 5 received placebo; per-sample allocation not given. It was on day 63 after the first vaccine or placebo injection that samples were taken. Assay used: immunoSEQ multiplex PCR; TCRdb lists only in-frame clones, some missing. The sample holds 350,000 to 500,000 clones, 89% seen once. The material sequenced was peripheral blood, taken in a trial of Ad26.COV2.S vaccine versus placebo. Source of these receptors: a person between 18 and 65 years old who received the Ad26.COV2.S COVID-19 vaccine or a placebo.

This clone was detected once. The chain links TRBV7-2 to TRBJ2-1; D assignment may be TRBD1 or TRBD2 (5 bases each). The CDR3 sequence is 16 residues long. CDR1 SGHTA and CDR2 FQGNSA come from the germline V gene. Between the trimmed V and J ends, which lost 0 bases and 2 bases, there was a span of 11 bases. The CDR3 protein is CASSLAGTATYNEQFF. The DNA of the CDR3 is TGTGCCAGCAGCTTAGCAGGGACCGCAACCTACAATGAGCAGTTCTTC.

The genes are TRBV4-3 and TRBJ1-6; a weak D match, TRBD1 (5 bases). From germline, CDR1 is LGHNA and CDR2 YSLEER. Deletions cut 3 bases from V and 7 bases from J, with 16 bases between. This CDR3 has 16 residues. The CDR3 DNA is TGCGCCAGCAGCCACCAAGACAGAGACCCCAATTCACCCCTCCACTTT. Protein product: CASSHQDRDPNSPLHF.

The chain recombines TRBV19 with TRBJ2-1; 15 bases are shared with TRBD2. Germline V gene lookup returns CDR1 LNHDA and CDR2 SQIVND (reference sequence). J gave up 6 bases and V 6 bases, and 6 bases lay outside the gene matches. CDR3 length: 16 residues. CDR3 sequence (DNA): TGTGCCAGTAGAAGGACTAGCGGGGGGGCCGGCAATGAGCAGTTCTTC. This codes for CASRRTSGGAGNEQFF.

The CDR3 protein is CSVESGGTEAFF. The CDR3 DNA is TGCAGCGTTGAGTCAGGGGGCACTGAAGCTTTCTTT. The chain is built from TRBV29-1 and TRBJ1-1; 7 bases map to TRBD1. CDR3 length equals 12 residues. V gave up 3 bases and J gave up 4 bases; unmatched junction bases: 2. From germline, CDR1 is SQVTM and CDR2 ANQGSEA. The variable domain in full, with the rest retrieved from reference TRBV29-1 and TRBJ1-1, is SAVISQKPSRDICQRGTSLTIQCQVDSQVTMMFWYRQQPGQSLTLIATANQGSEATYESGFVIDKFPISRPNLTFSTLTVSNMSPEDSSIYLCSVESGGTEAFFGQGTRLTVV.

This clone was detected only once. CDR3 nucleotides: TGTGCCAGCAGTATTAGACCGTATGAACAAGAGACCCAGTACTTC. This encodes CASSIRPYEQETQYF. The chain employs TRBV27 and TRBJ2-5; D unresolved. Trimming removed 5 bases from V and 2 bases from J, with 15 bases in between. The CDR3 is 15 residues long. Germline V gene sequence: CDR1 MNHEY, CDR2 SMNVEV (reference sequence).